By share, the clone carrying this TCR beta chain counts as medium-sized. Its specificity is not known. This sample was included in a study of beta chain features in type 1 diabetes. A CD45RO/CCR7/CD25/CD127/CD95/CD27 panel sorted naive, central memory, regulatory and stem cell-like memory CD4+ cells. The length of the CDR3 is 15 residues. The ends lost 0 bases at V and 2 bases at J; junction bases unmatched: 1. Per germline, CDR1 MGHDK and CDR2 SYGVNS. Sequenced material consisted of expressed TCRB transcripts (all of the isolated RNA was reverse transcribed). Assay: immunoSEQ multiplex PCR; the TCRdb copy retains only in-frame clones and omits some. The sample lists more than 100,000 clones; roughly 17% were seen once. Regarding the study as a whole: Type 1 diabetes patients had TCRB CDR3s that were shorter (moderately but significantly so) in all four CD4+ subsets. The naive, central memory and Treg TCRB repertoires looked more alike in patients than they did in healthy donors.

The origin of this receptor is a man aged 25-45 years with type 1 diabetes. The chain links TRBV25-1 to TRBJ2-1; 7 bases fit TRBD2. The material sequenced was central memory CD4+ T cells from blood. The CDR3 region is CASSEYGGTYNEQFF. CDR3 bases: TGTGCCAGCAGTGAATACGGGGGGACCTACAATGAGCAGTTCTTC.